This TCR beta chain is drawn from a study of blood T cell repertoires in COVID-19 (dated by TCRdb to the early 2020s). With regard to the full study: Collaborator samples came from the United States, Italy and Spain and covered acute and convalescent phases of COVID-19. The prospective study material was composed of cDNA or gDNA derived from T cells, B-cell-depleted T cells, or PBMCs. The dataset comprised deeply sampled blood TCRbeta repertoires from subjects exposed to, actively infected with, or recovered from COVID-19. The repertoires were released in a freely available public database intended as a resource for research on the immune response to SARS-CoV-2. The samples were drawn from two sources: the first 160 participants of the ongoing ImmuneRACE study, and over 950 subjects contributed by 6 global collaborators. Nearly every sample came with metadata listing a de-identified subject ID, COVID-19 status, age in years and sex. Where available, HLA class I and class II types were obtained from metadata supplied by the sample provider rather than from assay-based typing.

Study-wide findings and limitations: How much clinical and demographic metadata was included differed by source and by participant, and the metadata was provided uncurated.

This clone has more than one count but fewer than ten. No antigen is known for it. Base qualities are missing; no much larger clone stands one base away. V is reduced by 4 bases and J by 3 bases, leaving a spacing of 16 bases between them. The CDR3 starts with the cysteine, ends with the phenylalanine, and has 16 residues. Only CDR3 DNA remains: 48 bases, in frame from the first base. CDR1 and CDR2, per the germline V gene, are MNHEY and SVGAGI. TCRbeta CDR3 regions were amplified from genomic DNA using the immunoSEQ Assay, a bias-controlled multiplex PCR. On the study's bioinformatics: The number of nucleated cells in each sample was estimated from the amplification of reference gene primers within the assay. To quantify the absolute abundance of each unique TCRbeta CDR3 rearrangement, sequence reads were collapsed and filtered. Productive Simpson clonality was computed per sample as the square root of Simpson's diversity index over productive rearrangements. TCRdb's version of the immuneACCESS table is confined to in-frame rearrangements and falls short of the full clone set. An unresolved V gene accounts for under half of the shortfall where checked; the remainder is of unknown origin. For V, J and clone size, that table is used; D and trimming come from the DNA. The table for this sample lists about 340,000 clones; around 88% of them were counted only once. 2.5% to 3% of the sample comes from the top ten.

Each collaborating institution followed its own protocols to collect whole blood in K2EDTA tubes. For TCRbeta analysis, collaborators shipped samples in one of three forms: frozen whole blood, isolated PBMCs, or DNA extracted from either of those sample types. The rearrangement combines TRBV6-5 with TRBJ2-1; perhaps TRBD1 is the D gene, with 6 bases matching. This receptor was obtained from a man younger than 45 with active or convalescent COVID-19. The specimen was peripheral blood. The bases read TGTGCCAGCAGTTTACAACGACAGGCGGGCTACAATGAGCAGTTCTTC. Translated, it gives CASSLQRQAGYNEQFF.